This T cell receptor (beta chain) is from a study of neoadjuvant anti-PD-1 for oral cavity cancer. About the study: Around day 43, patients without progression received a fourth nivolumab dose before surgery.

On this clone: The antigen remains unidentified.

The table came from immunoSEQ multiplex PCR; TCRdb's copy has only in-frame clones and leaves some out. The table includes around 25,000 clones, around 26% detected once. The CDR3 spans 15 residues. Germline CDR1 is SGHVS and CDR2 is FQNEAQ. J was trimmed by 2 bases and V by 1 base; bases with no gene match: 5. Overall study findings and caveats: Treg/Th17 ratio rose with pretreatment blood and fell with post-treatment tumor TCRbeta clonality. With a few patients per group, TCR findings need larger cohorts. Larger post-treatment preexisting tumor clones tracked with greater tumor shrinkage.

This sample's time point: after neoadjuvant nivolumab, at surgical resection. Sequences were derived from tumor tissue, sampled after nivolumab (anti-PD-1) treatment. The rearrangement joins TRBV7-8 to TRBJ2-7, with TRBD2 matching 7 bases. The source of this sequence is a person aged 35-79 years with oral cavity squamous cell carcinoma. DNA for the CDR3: TGTGCCAGCAGCTTAGTGGCAGGGACTACCTACGAGCAGTACTTC. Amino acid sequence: CASSLVAGTTYEQYF.